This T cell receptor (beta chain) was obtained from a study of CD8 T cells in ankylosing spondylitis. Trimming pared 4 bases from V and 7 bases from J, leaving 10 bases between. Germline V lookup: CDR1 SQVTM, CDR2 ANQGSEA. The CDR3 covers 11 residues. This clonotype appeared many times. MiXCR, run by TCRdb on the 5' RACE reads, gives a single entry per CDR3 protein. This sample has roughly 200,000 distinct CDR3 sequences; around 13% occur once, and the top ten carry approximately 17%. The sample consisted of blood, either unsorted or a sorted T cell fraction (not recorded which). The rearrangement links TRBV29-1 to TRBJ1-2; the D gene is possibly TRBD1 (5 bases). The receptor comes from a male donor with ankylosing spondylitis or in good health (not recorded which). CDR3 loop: CSVVAGAGYTF. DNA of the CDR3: TGCAGCGTTGTGGCTGGGGCTGGCTACACCTTC. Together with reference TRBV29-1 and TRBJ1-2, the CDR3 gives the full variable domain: SAVISQKPSRDICQRGTSLTIQCQVDSQVTMMFWYRQQPGQSLTLIATANQGSEATYESGFVIDKFPISRPNLTFSTLTVSNMSPEDSSIYLCSVVAGAGYTFGSGTRLTVV.